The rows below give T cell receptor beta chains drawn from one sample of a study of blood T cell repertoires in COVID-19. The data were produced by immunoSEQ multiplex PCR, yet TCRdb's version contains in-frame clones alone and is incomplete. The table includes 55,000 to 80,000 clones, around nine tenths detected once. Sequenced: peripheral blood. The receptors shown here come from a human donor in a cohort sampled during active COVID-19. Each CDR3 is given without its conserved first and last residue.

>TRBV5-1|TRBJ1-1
ASSSGLDEAF
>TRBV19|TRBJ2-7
ASSISGNYEQY
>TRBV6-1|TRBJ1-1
ASSEAGRGAEAF
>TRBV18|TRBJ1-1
ASSQSGGGSTAF
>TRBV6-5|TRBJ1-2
ANLTGLRFRYT
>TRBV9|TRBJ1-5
ASSENGVPNQPQH
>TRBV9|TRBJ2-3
ASSPLLLAGPGTDTQY
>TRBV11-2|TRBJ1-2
ASSLQQGPSHGYT
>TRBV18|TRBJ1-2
ASSPPAGTNYGYT
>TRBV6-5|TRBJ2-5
ASRGDRGGETQY
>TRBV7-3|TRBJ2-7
ASSLEAGASYEQY
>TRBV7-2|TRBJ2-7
ASSLVVAGGLWY
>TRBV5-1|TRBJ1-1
ASSFTPGVTEAF
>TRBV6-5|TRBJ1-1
ASSYSIEDSEAF
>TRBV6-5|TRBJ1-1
ASVLGSEAF
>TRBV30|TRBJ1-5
ASAVGTENQPQH
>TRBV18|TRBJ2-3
ASSPKLVILSRDTQY
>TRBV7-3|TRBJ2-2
ASRKSGINTGELF
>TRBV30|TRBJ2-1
ALLQGALGSEQF
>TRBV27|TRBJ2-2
ASRYTGLRGTGELF
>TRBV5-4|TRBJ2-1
ASSLALGGQGAGEQF
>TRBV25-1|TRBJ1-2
ASSEAGRNYGYT
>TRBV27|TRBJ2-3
ASRGFGTSGSDTQY
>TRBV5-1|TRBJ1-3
ASSPETGTGNTIY
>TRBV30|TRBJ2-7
AWSTTGGAGEQY
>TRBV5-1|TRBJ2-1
ASSSDRVMNEQF
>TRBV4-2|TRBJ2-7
ASSPSGLAGGQVGQY
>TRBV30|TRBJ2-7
AWRTTSYGQY
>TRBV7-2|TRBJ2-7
ASSLGVGSAEQY
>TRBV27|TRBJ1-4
ASRSTGGGEKLF
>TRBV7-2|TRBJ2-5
ASSLDRTRPQETQY
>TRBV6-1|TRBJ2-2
ASSEALGDTGELF
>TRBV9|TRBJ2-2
ASSVSLEGGHTGELF
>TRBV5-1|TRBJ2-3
ASSFAMGSTDTQY
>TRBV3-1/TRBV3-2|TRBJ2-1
ASSHSGGFGEQF
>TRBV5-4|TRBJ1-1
ASSLQLNTEAF
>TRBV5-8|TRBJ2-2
ASSKGLAGRMSTGELF
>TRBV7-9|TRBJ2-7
ASSLDQGTNEQY
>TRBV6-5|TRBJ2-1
ASSRGLASNEQF
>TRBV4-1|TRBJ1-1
ASSPRDWDEAF
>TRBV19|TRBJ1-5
ASSILGTFSNQPQH
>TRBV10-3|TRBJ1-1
AINSPSEAF
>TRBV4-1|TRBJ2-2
ASSRGLNTGELF
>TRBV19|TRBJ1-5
ASRHRGQPQH
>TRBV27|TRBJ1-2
ASRLPGGYGYT
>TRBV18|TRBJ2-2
ASSPGLAENTGELF
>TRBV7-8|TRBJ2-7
ASSLARGTTHREQY
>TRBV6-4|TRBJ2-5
ASSVRLQNSQETQY
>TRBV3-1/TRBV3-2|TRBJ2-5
ASSQGWTGSGETQY
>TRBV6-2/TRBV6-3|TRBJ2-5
ASRPSGSGETQY
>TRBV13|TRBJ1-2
ASSLVLALGYT
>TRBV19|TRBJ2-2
ASSIGRSATANTGELF
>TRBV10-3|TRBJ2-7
ATGTYYEQY
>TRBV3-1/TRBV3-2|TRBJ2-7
ASSQAVSTYEQY